These 20 T cell receptor beta chains originate from one sample sequenced in a study of T-cell reconstitution after alpha-beta-depleted transplantation in children. Using unique molecular identifiers, the investigators prepared the TCRbeta library. TCRdb re-derived calls from the PCR reads in MiXCR, one entry per CDR3 protein. This table has around 200,000 distinct CDR3 sequences, approximately 17% appearing once. The sequenced sample was PBMCs, mostly from graft donor cells, obtained 360 days after TCRalphabeta/CD19-depleted stem cell transplant. These receptors all come from a male patient aged 2 to 10 who had a stem cell transplant for acute lymphoblastic leukemia, so the T cells may come from the graft donor.

The chain links TRBV28 to TRBJ1-5; TRBD1 might be the D (6 bases). V dropped 10 bases and J dropped 5 bases, with 12 bases sitting between them. This CDR3 spans 12 amino acids. In germline, CDR1 is MDHEN, CDR2 SYDVKM. Written as DNA, the CDR3 is TGTGCCATCGCAGGGGCGGATCAGCCCCAGCATTTT. Protein sequence: CAIAGADQPQHF.

This clonotype was observed a few times. V and J are TRBV27 and TRBJ2-7; weak D call: TRBD2 (6 bases). The CDR3 covers 15 residues. Germline CDR1 and CDR2: MNHEY and SMNVEV (reference sequence). V shed 8 bases and J shed 3 bases, with 20 bases lying between them. Written as DNA, the CDR3 is TGTGCCAGCGGCGCGGGGCCCCGGCGGCTCTACGAGCAGTACTTC. This sequence encodes CASGAGPRRLYEQYF.

There are a few counts of this clonotype. CDR3: CASSFEAYTGELFF. CDR3 DNA sequence: TGTGCCAGCAGTTTTGAGGCTTACACCGGGGAGCTGTTTTTT. V usage is TRBV12-3 or TRBV12-4 and J usage is TRBJ2-2; D not certain. The germline V and J ends were trimmed by 3 bases and 3 bases, with 8 bases remaining between them. The CDR3 runs 14 residues.

This clonotype was seen more than once but under ten times. The chain carries TRBV29-1 and TRBJ2-1; possibly TRBD2 for D (6 bases). This CDR3 has 12 residues. Trimming took 3 bases from V and 9 from J, leaving 12 bases between them. Germline V gene sequence: CDR1 SQVTM, CDR2 ANQGSEA. CDR3 bases: TGCAGCGTTGAGAGGACTACGTCTGAGCAGTTCTTC. It specifies CSVERTTSEQFF.

This clonotype was seen a few times. The gene calls are TRBV7-7 and TRBJ2-2; D not resolved. V was pared by 1 base and J by 4 bases, with 7 bases between. This CDR3 has 14 amino acids. Germline V gives CDR1 SSHAT, CDR2 FNYEAQ (reference sequence). CDR3 sequence (DNA): TGTGCCAGCAGCTTAGGACACGTCACCGGGGAGCTGTTTTTT. It codes for CASSLGHVTGELFF.

A few counts support this clonotype. J is TRBJ1-6 and V is TRBV7-8; the D gene is possibly TRBD1 (6 bases). The CDR3 is 15 residues long. Trimming cost V 1 base and J 5 bases, with 9 bases left between them. Germline values: CDR1 SGHVS, CDR2 FQNEAQ. The CDR3 loop is CASSLETGDNSPLHF. As DNA, the CDR3 is TGTGCCAGCAGCTTAGAGACAGGAGATAATTCACCCCTCCACTTT.

This clonotype was observed at least ten times. The rearrangement uses TRBV7-9 and TRBJ1-1, with D perhaps TRBD1 (5 bases). Trimming pared 7 bases from V and 5 bases from J, leaving 26 bases between. Germline assignment: CDR1 SEHNR and CDR2 FQNEAQ (reference sequence). CDR3 length: 17 amino acids. Here the CDR3 DNA reads TGTGCCAGCACCCCTGGGGCACGGCCGGTTGGAGGGACTGAAGCTTTCTTT. Amino acid sequence: CASTPGARPVGGTEAFF.

This clonotype has just a few counts. The V and J genes are TRBV3-1 and TRBJ2-7; D not certain. The CDR3 is 16 residues long. Germline CDR1 LGHDT, CDR2 YNNKEL (reference sequence). The V end was cut by 4 bases, the J end by 0 bases, with 16 bases between. CDR3: CASSPSVSADSYEQYF. DNA for the CDR3: TGTGCCAGCAGCCCCTCAGTATCGGCGGACTCCTACGAGCAGTACTTC.

This chain connects TRBV2 to TRBJ2-5, with TRBD2 identical over 9 bases. In germline, CDR1 is SNHLY, CDR2 FYNNEI. V lost 3 bases, J lost 2 bases, and 7 bases stayed unmatched. This CDR3 has 16 amino acids. The CDR3 bases are TGTGCCAGCAGTGACAGGCGGGGGGGCCGGCAAGAGACCCAGTACTTC. Protein product: CASSDRRGGRQETQYF.

The chain links TRBV5-5 to TRBJ2-1; the match to TRBD1 covers 8 bases. The V gene's germline CDR1 is SGHKS and CDR2 YYEKEE (reference sequence). Trimming cost V 3 bases and J 0 bases; bases outside gene matches: 8. CDR3 length: 17 amino acids. The CDR3 is CASSYRTGKGSYNEQFF. The DNA of the CDR3 is TGTGCCAGCAGCTACCGGACAGGGAAGGGCTCCTACAATGAGCAGTTCTTC.

The chain employs TRBV5-6 and TRBJ1-2; TRBD1 matches 8 bases. CDR1 and CDR2 from the germline V gene are SGHDT and YYEEEE. The CDR3 extends over 16 amino acids. Germline trimming cut 0 bases from V and 6 bases from J; bases unmatched to any gene: 10. The DNA for the CDR3 is TGTGCCAGCAGCTTGGTATACAGGGGGACCGTGCATGGCTACACCTTC. Translated, it gives CASSLVYRGTVHGYTF.

This clonotype appeared a few times. This rearrangement joins TRBV10-3 to TRBJ2-5, with TRBD2 matching 14 bases. The ends lost 5 bases at V and 5 bases at J; junction bases unmatched: 7. Germline-derived CDR1 and CDR2 are ENHRY and SYGVKD. The CDR3 sequence is 16 residues long. As DNA, the CDR3 is TGTGCCATCAGTACCGGGACTAGCGGGGGAGGTGAGACCCAGTACTTC. Translation: CAISTGTSGGGETQYF.

This clonotype came up a few times. This chain joins TRBV12-3 or TRBV12-4 and TRBJ2-1; 7 bases line up with TRBD2. V shed 9 bases, J shed 9 bases, and the junction held 8 bases outside the gene matches. CDR3 length: 12 residues. The CDR3 spells CASWGGIGEQFF. CDR3 DNA sequence: TGTGCCAGTTGGGGAGGGATCGGTGAGCAGTTCTTC.

The chain recombines TRBV7-8 with TRBJ2-7, with D possibly TRBD1 on 5 matching bases. The CDR3 consists of 16 residues. From germline, CDR1 is SGHVS and CDR2 FQNEAQ. V lost 2 bases and J 0 bases, leaving 14 bases between the germline ends. In nucleotides, the CDR3 is TGTGCCAGCAGCTTATGGCCCCAGGGTAGCTCCTACGAGCAGTACTTC. It is translated as CASSLWPQGSSYEQYF.

This clonotype was recorded a few times. V is TRBV7-9 and J is TRBJ2-3, with 8 positions matching TRBD2. The germline V gene has CDR1 SEHNR and CDR2 FQNEAQ (reference sequence). V lost 5 bases and J lost 1; bases outside the gene matches: 11. The CDR3 totals 17 residues. The CDR3 protein is CASSATRGGRGTDTQYF. The CDR3 bases are TGTGCCAGCAGCGCGACCCGGGGGGGCCGGGGCACAGATACGCAGTATTTT.

The chain combines TRBV12-3 or TRBV12-4 with TRBJ2-7; 7 positions agree with TRBD1. Germline trimming cut 3 bases from V and 6 bases from J; bases unmatched to any gene: 2. This CDR3 contains 12 residues. The CDR3 DNA follows: TGTGCCAGCAGTTTCGACAGGGCCGAGCAGTACTTC. Translation gives CASSFDRAEQYF.

J is TRBJ2-3 and V is TRBV11-3; TRBD2 might be the D (5 bases). V shed 1 base and J shed 4 bases, with 9 bases lying between them. The CDR3 covers 14 residues. The germline gives CDR1 SGHNT, CDR2 YENEEA. The CDR3 protein is CASSLGGFADTQYF. In nucleotides, the CDR3 is TGTGCCAGCAGCTTAGGAGGGTTCGCAGATACGCAGTATTTT.

This chain joins TRBV6-5 and TRBJ1-4; TRBD1 might be the D (6 bases). CDR1 MNHEY and CDR2 SVGAGI come from the germline V gene. V lost 4 bases, J lost 7 bases, and 16 bases lay in between. The CDR3 has 15 amino acids. CDR3 bases: TGTGCCAGCAGTTCCGGGACATCTACGGGTGAAAAACTGTTTTTT. Its translation is CASSSGTSTGEKLFF.

V usage is TRBV5-1 and J usage is TRBJ2-1; 9 nucleotides agree with TRBD2. Trimming took 1 base from V and 8 from J; bases not matched to a gene: 1. This CDR3 has 13 residues. The V gene's germline CDR1 is SGHRS and CDR2 YFSETQ. CDR3: CASSLLAGYEQFF. In DNA form, the CDR3 reads TGCGCCAGCAGCTTGCTAGCGGGGTATGAGCAGTTCTTC.

In this sample, this clonotype turned up a few times. CDR3 loop: CASTRLAGGYNEQFF. CDR3 sequence (DNA): TGTGCCAGTACCAGACTAGCGGGAGGTTACAATGAGCAGTTCTTC. The chain joins TRBV7-8 to TRBJ2-1; the match to TRBD2 covers 13 bases. The CDR3 contains 15 residues. Trimming took 9 bases from V and 4 from J; bases not matched to a gene: 6. Germline values: CDR1 SGHVS, CDR2 FQNEAQ.